A single sample gave rise to the 9 T cell receptor beta chains below, sequenced in a study of T cells in women clearing cervical HPV infection. The protocol was immunoSEQ multiplex PCR, while the TCRdb copy is restricted to in-frame clones and leaves out a portion. In total, the table holds under 35,000 clones. Sequencing was done on a sample of blood buffy coat. These receptors were obtained from a woman between 18 and 70 years old with a cervical HPV16 infection that either progressed to CIN3+ or cleared (not recorded which).

As concerns this clone: Coverage ceases 3 residues before the CDR3 finishes, and the germline J gene fills in the end. This sample includes further DNA sequences coding for the same CDR3. This chain connects TRBV2 to TRBJ1-2; maybe TRBD1 (5 bases). Trimming cost V 9 bases and J 5 bases, with 10 bases left between them. CDR3 length: 11 amino acids. CDR1 is SNHLY and CDR2 is FYNNEI in the germline V gene. Partial CDR3 DNA: TGTGCCAGACGGGGGGATTATGGC. This gives the protein CARRGDYG. The whole CDR3 is CARRGDYGYTF.

The chain's CDR3 is CASSLGTGHEKLFF. The covered CDR3 bases are TGCGCCAGCAGCTTGGGGACAGGGCATGAAAAA. The rearrangement uses TRBV5-1 and TRBJ1-4; 8 nucleotides agree with TRBD1. Read coverage stops 3 residues before the CDR3 terminus; the germline J gene supplies the remainder. CDR3 length: 14 amino acids. Per germline, CDR1 SGHRS and CDR2 YFSETQ. The trim removed 0 bases at V and 6 bases at J, leaving 1 base unmatched.

The sequenced CDR3 bases are TGCGCCAGCAGCGTCGACAGGTTCTCCTACGAG. It translates to CASSVDRFSYE. The CDR3 reads in full as CASSVDRFSYEQYF. J is TRBJ2-7 and V is TRBV5-1, with a tentative D call TRBD1 (6 bases). The sequence runs out 3 residues before the end of the CDR3; the remainder is reconstructed from the germline J gene. V shed 4 bases and J shed 0 bases, with 11 bases lying between them. In germline, CDR1 is SGHRS, CDR2 YFSETQ. This CDR3 is 14 amino acids long. The full variable domain, rest sourced from reference TRBV5-1 and TRBJ2-7, is KAGVTQTPRYLIKTRGQQVTLSCSPISGHRSVSWYQQTPGQGLQFLFEYFSETQRNKGNFPGRFSGRQFSNSRSEMNVSTLELGDSALYLCASSVDRFSYEQYFGPGTRLTVT.

Comment on this clone: The read ends 3 residues before the CDR3 terminus; that terminus is restored from the germline J gene. The V and J genes are TRBV20-1 and TRBJ2-1; 7 bases agree with TRBD2. Germline values: CDR1 DFQATT, CDR2 SNEGSKA (reference sequence). The CDR3 extends over 15 amino acids. V gave up 0 bases and J gave up 3 bases; unmatched junction bases: 5. The sequenced part of the CDR3 DNA is TGCAGTGCTAGAGAAGGTGGACTAGTCTACAATGAG. Amino acid sequence: CSAREGGLVYNE. The complete CDR3 sequence is CSAREGGLVYNEQFF.

Of note for this clone: The sequence runs out 3 residues before the end of the CDR3; the remainder is reconstructed from the germline J gene. V gene TRBV5-1 combines with J gene TRBJ2-1; 8 bases agree with TRBD1. V was clipped by 2 bases and J by 6 bases; unmatched bases: 7. CDR3 length: 15 amino acids. Germline CDR1 SGHRS, CDR2 YFSETQ. The covered CDR3 bases are TGCGCCAGCAGCTTTGGGCAGGGGGCTGGCAATGAG. As protein: CASSFGQGAGNE. The whole CDR3 sequence is CASSFGQGAGNEQFF.

On this clone: The read ends 3 residues before the CDR3 terminus; that terminus is restored from the germline J gene. This chain uses TRBV20-1 with TRBJ2-3; D may be TRBD2 (6 bases). The CDR3 runs to 13 residues. V lost 3 bases to trimming and J lost 2 bases, with 9 bases between them. CDR1 DFQATT and CDR2 SNEGSKA come from the germline V gene (reference sequence). The CDR3 region is CSASRDFTDTQYF. CDR3 DNA (partial): TGCAGTGCTAGTAGGGACTTCACAGATACG.

On this clone itself: The CDR3 end is not reached by the read, which stops 3 residues before it; the germline J gene fills it in. V is TRBV20-1 and J is TRBJ1-1; tentative D call: TRBD1 (5 bases). The CDR3 loop spans 15 amino acids. Trimming stripped 0 bases from V and 5 bases from J, with 16 bases between. Per the germline V gene, CDR1 is DFQATT and CDR2 is SNEGSKA (reference sequence). CDR3 in amino acids: CSARDPFQGWTEAFF. The DNA read from the CDR3 is TGCAGTGCTAGAGACCCCTTTCAGGGATGGACTGAA.

Concerning this clone: The read comes to an end 3 residues before the CDR3 does, leaving the germline J gene to fill in the end. The chain joins TRBV5-8 to TRBJ1-2, with 7 bases matching TRBD1. CDR1 and CDR2 (germline): SGHTS, YDEGEE. V gave up 1 base and J gave up 4 bases; unmatched junction bases: 4. The length of the CDR3 is 14 residues. CDR3 protein: CASSLTGTAYGYTF. The CDR3 DNA, read in part, is TGTGCCAGCAGCTTGACCGGGACAGCCTATGGC.

Comments on this clone: Read sequence stops 3 residues before the CDR3 end, and the germline J gene provides the missing end. This chain joins TRBV5-1 and TRBJ2-1; 8 bases align to TRBD2. CDR3 length equals 13 residues. J gave up 9 bases and V 0 bases, and 2 bases lay outside the gene matches. CDR1 is SGHRS, CDR2 YFSETQ, per germline. The CDR3 bases that were read are TGCGCCAGCAGCTTGGACGCGGGAGGTGAG. The encoded protein is CASSLDAGGE. The full CDR3 protein reads CASSLDAGGEQFF.